These T cell receptor beta chains were read from a single sample in a study of OX40 agonist ivuxolimab in advanced cancers. Measured with immunoSEQ multiplex PCR; TCRdb has only the in-frame clones, and not every one. In the table there are approximately 2,200 clones, 70% to 85% of which are singletons. The sequencing used CD4+ or CD8+ T cells sorted from blood, collected in a trial of the OX40 agonist ivuxolimab. These receptors were taken from an adult with an advanced solid tumor such as melanoma, head and neck, liver or kidney cancer. CDR3s include the opening cysteine and the closing phenylalanine or tryptophan. The order of the fields is J gene, clone size, D gene, V gene, CDR3 DNA, CDR3 protein. D genes are given only for firm matches. Size is stated for part of the rows, as once, few or many counts, or as a class when the clone is expanded.

TRBJ2-5,-,TRBD1,TRBV6-4,TGTGCCAGCAGTGCAAGGACAGGGGAGAGCGAAACCCAGTACTTC,CASSARTGESETQYF
TRBJ2-3,-,-,TRBV15,TGTGCCACCAGACAGGGCGGAACCAGTGAGGATACGCAGTATTTT,CATRQGGTSEDTQYF
TRBJ2-1,-,-,TRBV7-2,TGTGCCAGCAGCCTCAGAGGTAATGAGCAGTTCTTC,CASSLRGNEQFF
TRBJ2-3,-,TRBD2,TRBV5-6,TGTGCCAGCAGCTTGGAACTAGCGGGGTCCTTCGGATATACGCAGTATTTT,CASSLELAGSFGYTQYF
TRBJ1-1,-,-,TRBV4-2,TGTGCCAGCCTCGCCGAAGGGAACACTGAAGCTTTCTTT,CASLAEGNTEAFF
TRBJ1-2,-,-,TRBV6-6,TGTGCCAGCAGTTACTCCACCCGGGACACCCATGGCTACACCTTC,CASSYSTRDTHGYTF
TRBJ2-1,-,TRBD2,TRBV7-9,TGTGCCAGCAGCCTCGAACTAGCGGGAGTGGATGAGCAGTTCTTC,CASSLELAGVDEQFF
TRBJ2-1,few,TRBD1,TRBV7-9,TGTGCCAGCTCTAGGGACAGCTACAATGAGCAGTTCTTC,CASSRDSYNEQFF
TRBJ1-1,few,-,TRBV9,TGTGCCAGCAGCGTAGAATCGGGATCCCCTGAAGCTTTCTTT,CASSVESGSPEAFF
TRBJ2-1,-,TRBD2,TRBV7-3,TGTGCCAGCAGCTTAGAATCCCTAGCGGGGGGCTGGAATGAGCAGTTCTTC,CASSLESLAGGWNEQFF
TRBJ1-2,-,-,TRBV7-8,TGTACCAGCAGTTTCGGCTCGGGCAGAGGCTATGCTAACTATGGCTACACCTTC,CTSSFGSGRGYANYGYTF
TRBJ2-7,-,TRBD2,TRBV5-1,TGCGCCAGCAGCCTAACCTCAGCGGGAGGCTCGTCCGAGCAGTACTTC,CASSLTSAGGSSEQYF
TRBJ2-3,-,TRBD2,TRBV10-3,TGTGCCATCGCGGGAACTACGGGGGGGCCATTTGGCACAGATACGCAGTATTTT,CAIAGTTGGPFGTDTQYF
TRBJ2-1,-,-,TRBV14,TGTGCCAGCAGCCAGGACTGGAATGAGCAGTTCTTC,CASSQDWNEQFF
TRBJ2-3,-,TRBD2,TRBV7-2,TGTGCCAGCAGCTTAACTAGCGGGGGGTTGGATACGCAGTATTTT,CASSLTSGGLDTQYF
TRBJ2-1,-,-,TRBV13,TGTGCCAGCAGCTCCGATAATGAGCAGTTCTTC,CASSSDNEQFF
TRBJ1-2,-,-,TRBV14,TGTGCCAGCAGTAAATGGTCTAACTATGGCTACACCTTC,CASSKWSNYGYTF
TRBJ1-2,-,-,TRBV5-6,TGTGCCAGCAGCTTGCGTACCGACAACTATGGCTACACCTTC,CASSLRTDNYGYTF
TRBJ2-7,-,-,TRBV11-2,TGTGCCAGCAGCTTAGGCCCTACCTACGAGCAGTACTTC,CASSLGPTYEQYF
TRBJ2-5,-,-,TRBV29-1,TGCAGCGTTGAAGGACTGGCCCAAGAGACCCAGTACTTC,CSVEGLAQETQYF